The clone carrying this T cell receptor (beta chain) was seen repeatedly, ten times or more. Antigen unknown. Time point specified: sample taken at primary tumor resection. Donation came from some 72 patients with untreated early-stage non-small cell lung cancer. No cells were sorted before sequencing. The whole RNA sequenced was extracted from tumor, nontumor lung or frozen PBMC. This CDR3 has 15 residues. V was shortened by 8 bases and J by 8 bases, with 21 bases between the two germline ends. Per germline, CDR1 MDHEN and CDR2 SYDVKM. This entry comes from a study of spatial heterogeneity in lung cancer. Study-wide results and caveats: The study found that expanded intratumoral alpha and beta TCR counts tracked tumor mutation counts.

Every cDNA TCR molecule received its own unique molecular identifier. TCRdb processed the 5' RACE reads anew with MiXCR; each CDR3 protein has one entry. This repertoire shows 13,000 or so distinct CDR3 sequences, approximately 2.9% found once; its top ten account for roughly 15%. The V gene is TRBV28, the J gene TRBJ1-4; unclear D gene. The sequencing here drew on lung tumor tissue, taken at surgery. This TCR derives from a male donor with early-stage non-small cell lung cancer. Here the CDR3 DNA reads TGTGCCAGCGGATCTGGGGAGGGAGGAGGAGAAAAACTGTTTTTT. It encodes CASGSGEGGGEKLFF.